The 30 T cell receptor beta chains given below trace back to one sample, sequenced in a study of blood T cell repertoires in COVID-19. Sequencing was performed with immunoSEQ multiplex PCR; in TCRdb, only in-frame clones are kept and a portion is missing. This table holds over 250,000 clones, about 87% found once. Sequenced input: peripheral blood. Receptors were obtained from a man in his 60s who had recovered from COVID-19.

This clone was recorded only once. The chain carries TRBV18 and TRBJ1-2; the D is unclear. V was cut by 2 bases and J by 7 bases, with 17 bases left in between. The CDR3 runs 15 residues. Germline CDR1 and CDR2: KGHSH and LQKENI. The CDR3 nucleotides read TGTGCCAGCTCACCAATGGCAGCAGATAGCGGTGGCTACACCTTC. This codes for CASSPMAADSGGYTF.

The CDR3 loop is CATRMGALLDYGYTF. The DNA of the CDR3 is TGTGCCACCAGGATGGGGGCACTTCTTGACTATGGCTACACCTTC. The V call is TRBV6-5, the J call TRBJ1-2, with a possible D match to TRBD1 (6 bases). Deletions cut 10 bases from V and 3 bases from J, with 21 bases between. Germline CDR1 is MNHEY and CDR2 is SVGAGI. The CDR3 is 15 amino acids.

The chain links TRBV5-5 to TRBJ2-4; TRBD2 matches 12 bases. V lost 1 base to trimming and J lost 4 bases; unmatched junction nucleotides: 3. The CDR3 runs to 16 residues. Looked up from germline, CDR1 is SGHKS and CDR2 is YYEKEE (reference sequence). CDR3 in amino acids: CASSLTTSGGKNIQYF. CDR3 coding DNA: TGTGCCAGCAGCTTGACGACTAGCGGGGGAAAAAACATTCAGTACTTC.

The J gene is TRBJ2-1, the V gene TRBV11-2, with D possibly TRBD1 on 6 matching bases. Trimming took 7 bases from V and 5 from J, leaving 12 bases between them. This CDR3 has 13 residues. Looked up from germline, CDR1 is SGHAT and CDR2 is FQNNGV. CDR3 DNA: TGTGCCAGCACCCGAGACAGGAACAATGAGCAGTTCTTC. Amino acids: CASTRDRNNEQFF.

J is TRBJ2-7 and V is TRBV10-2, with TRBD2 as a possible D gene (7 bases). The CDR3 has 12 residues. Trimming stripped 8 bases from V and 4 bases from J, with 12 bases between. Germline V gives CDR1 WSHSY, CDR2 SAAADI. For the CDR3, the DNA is TGCGCCAGCGCCGGGGGGCCGTACGAGCAGTACTTC. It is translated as CASAGGPYEQYF.

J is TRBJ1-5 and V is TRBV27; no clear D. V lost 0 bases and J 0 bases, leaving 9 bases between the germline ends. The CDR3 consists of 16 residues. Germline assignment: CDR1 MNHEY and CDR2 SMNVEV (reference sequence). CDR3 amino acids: CASSLSSGFSNQPQHF. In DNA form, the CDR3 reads TGTGCCAGCAGTTTATCAAGCGGATTTAGCAATCAGCCCCAGCATTTT.

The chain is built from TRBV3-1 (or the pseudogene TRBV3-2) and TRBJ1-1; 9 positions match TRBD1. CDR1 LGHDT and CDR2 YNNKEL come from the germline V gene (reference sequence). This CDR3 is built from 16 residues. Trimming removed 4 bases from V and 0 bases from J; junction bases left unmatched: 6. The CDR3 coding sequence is TGTGCCAGCAGCCCCATGACAGGGGGATTGAACACTGAAGCTTTCTTT. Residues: CASSPMTGGLNTEAFF.

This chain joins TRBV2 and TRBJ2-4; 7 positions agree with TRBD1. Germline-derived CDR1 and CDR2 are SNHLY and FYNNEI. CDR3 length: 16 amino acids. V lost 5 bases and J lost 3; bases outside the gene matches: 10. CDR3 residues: CASSFLRQGSKNIQYF. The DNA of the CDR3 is TGTGCCAGCAGTTTCCTACGACAGGGCAGCAAAAACATTCAGTACTTC.

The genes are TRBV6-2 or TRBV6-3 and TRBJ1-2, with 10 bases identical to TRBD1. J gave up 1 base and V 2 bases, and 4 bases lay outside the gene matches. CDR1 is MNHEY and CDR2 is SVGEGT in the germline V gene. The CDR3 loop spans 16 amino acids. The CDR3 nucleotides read TGTGCCAGCAGTTACCGGGACAGGGGATATAACTATGGCTACACCTTC. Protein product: CASSYRDRGYNYGYTF.

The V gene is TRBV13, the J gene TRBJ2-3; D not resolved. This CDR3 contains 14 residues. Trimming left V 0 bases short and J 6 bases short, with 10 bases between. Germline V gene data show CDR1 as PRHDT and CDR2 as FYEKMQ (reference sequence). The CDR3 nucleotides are TGTGCCAGCAGCTTAGGCCGCTCGCAGGATACGCAGTATTTT. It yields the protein CASSLGRSQDTQYF.

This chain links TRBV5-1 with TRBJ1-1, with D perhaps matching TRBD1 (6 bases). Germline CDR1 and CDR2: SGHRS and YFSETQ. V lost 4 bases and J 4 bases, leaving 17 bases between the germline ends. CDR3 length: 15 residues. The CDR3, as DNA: TGCGCCAGCAGCCCGTCCTTAGGGGGTCCCACTGAAGCTTTCTTT. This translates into CASSPSLGGPTEAFF.

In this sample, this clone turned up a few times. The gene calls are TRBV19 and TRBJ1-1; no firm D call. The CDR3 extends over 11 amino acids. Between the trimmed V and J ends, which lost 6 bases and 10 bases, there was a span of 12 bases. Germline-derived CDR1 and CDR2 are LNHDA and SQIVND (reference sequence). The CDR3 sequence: CASRNREGAFF. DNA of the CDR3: TGTGCCAGTAGGAACAGAGAGGGAGCTTTCTTT.

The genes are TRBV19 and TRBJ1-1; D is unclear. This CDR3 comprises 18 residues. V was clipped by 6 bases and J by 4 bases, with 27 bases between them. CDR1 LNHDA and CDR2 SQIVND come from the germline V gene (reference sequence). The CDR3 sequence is CASREQVGGGKRGTEAFF. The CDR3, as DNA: TGTGCCAGTAGAGAACAAGTAGGTGGAGGGAAACGGGGCACTGAAGCTTTCTTT.

The CDR3 sequence: CASTRQGELETQYF. The CDR3 nucleotides are TGTGCCAGCACCAGACAGGGGGAACTCGAGACCCAGTACTTC. The rearrangement joins TRBV6-6 to TRBJ2-5; 9 nucleotides agree with TRBD1. In germline, CDR1 is MNHNY, CDR2 SVGAGI (reference sequence). This CDR3 comprises 14 residues. J gave up 5 bases and V 7 bases, and 8 bases lay outside the gene matches.

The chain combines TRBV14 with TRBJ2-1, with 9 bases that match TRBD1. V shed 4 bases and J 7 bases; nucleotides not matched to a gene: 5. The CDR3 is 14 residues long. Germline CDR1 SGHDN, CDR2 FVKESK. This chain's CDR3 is CASSRYRGQNEQFF. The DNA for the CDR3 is TGTGCCAGCAGCCGGTACAGGGGGCAGAATGAGCAGTTCTTC.

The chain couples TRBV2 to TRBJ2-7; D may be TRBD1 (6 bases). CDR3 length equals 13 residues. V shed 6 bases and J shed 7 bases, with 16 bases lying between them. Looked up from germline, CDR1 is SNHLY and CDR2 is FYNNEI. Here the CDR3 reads CASRDSGVREQYF. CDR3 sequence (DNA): TGTGCCAGCAGGGACTCAGGGGTTCGGGAGCAGTACTTC.

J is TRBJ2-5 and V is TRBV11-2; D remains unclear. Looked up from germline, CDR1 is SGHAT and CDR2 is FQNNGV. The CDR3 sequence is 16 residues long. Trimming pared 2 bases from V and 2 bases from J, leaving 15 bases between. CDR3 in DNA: TGTGCCAGCAGCTTACTGGTCACTCTCATTCAAGAGACCCAGTACTTC. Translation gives CASSLLVTLIQETQYF. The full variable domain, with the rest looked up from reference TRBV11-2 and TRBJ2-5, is EAGVAQSPRYKIIEKRQSVAFWCNPISGHATLYWYQQILGQGPKLLIQFQNNGVVDDSQLPKDRFSAERLKGVDSTLKIQPAKLEDSAVYLCASSLLVTLIQETQYFGPGTRLLVL.

CDR3 sequence reads: CSAPRQGALEGYTF. In nucleotides, the CDR3 is TGCAGTGCCCCTCGACAGGGGGCGTTAGAAGGCTACACCTTC. The chain joins TRBV29-1 to TRBJ1-2, with TRBD1 matching 10 bases. This CDR3 is built from 14 residues. Germline-derived CDR1 and CDR2 are SQVTM and ANQGSEA.

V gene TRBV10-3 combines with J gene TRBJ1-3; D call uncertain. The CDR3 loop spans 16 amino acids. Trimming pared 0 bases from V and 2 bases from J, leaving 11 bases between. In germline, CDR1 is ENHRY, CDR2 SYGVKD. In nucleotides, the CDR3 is TGTGCCATCAGTGAGTCGAACTTGGGAGCTGGAAACACCATATATTTT. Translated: CAISESNLGAGNTIYF.

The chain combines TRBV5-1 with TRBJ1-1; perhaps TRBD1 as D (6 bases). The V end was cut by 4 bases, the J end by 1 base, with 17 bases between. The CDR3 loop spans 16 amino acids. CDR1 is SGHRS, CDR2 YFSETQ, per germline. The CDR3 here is CASSAYRDTRNTEAFF. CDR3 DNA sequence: TGCGCCAGCAGCGCTTACCGGGACACTAGGAACACTGAAGCTTTCTTT.

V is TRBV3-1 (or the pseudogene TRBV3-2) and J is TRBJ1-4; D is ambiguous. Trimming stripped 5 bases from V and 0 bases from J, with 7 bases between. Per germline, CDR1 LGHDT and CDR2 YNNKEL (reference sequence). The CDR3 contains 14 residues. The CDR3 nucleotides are TGTGCCAGCAGCACACACCCAACTAATGAAAAACTGTTTTTT. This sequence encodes CASSTHPTNEKLFF.

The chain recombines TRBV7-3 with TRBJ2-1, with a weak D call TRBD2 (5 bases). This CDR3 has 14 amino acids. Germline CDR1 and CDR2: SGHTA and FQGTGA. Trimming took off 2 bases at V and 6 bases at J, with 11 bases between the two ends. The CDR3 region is CASSLLGLPNEQFF. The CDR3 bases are TGTGCCAGCAGCTTACTAGGACTTCCCAATGAGCAGTTCTTC. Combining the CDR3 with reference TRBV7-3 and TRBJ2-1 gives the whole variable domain GAGVSQTPSNKVTEKGKYVELRCDPISGHTALYWYRQSLGQGPEFLIYFQGTGAADDSGLPNDRFFAVRPEGSVSTLKIQRTERGDSAVYLCASSLLGLPNEQFFGPGTRLTVL.

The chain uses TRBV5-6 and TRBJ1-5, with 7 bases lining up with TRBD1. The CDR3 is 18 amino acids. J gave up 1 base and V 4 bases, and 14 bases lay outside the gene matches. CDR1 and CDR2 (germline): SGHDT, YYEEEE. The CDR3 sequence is CASSTTGIGRWSNQPQHF. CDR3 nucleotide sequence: TGTGCCAGCAGCACGACAGGGATCGGGCGTTGGAGCAATCAGCCCCAGCATTTT.

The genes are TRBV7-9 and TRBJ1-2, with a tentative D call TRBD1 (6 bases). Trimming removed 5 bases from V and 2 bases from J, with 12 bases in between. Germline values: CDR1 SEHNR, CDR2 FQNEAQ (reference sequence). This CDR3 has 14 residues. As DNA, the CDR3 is TGTGCCAGCAGCCTACAAGGGGGAAACTATGGCTACACCTTC. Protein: CASSLQGGNYGYTF.

DNA for the CDR3: TGTGCCAGTACTCACAGGGAGGGTGGCTACACCTTC. It yields the protein CASTHREGGYTF. V is TRBV19 and J is TRBJ1-2; tentative D call: TRBD1 (6 bases). The CDR3 length is 12 residues. Germline CDR1 and CDR2: LNHDA and SQIVND (reference sequence). V was shortened by 7 bases and J by 7 bases, with 13 bases between the two germline ends.

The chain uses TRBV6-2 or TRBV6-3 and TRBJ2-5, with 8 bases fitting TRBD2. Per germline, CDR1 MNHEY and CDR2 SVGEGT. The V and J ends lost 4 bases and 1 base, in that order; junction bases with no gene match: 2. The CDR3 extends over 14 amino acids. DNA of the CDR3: TGTGCCAGCAGTTTAGCGGGGACCCAAGAGACCCAGTACTTC. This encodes CASSLAGTQETQYF.

The CDR3 coding sequence is TGTGCCAGCAGCTTCTCGTTCTCCTACAATGAGCAGTTCTTC. Protein product: CASSFSFSYNEQFF. This chain connects TRBV7-2 to TRBJ2-1; D ambiguous. Germline CDR1 SGHTA, CDR2 FQGNSA. The CDR3 extends over 14 amino acids. The ends were cut back, 3 bases at V and 0 bases at J, with 6 bases in the middle.

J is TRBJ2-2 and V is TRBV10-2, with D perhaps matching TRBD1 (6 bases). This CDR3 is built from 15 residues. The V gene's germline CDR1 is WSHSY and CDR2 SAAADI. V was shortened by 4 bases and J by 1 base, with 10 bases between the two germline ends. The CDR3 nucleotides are TGCGCCAGCAGTGTCAGGGGCAAGAACACCGGGGAGCTGTTTTTT. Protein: CASSVRGKNTGELFF.

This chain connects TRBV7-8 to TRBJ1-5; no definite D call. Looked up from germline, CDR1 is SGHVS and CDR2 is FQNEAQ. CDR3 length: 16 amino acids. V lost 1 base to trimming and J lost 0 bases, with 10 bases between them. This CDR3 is CASSLVSGISNQPQHF. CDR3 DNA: TGTGCCAGCAGCTTAGTTTCAGGAATTAGCAATCAGCCCCAGCATTTT.

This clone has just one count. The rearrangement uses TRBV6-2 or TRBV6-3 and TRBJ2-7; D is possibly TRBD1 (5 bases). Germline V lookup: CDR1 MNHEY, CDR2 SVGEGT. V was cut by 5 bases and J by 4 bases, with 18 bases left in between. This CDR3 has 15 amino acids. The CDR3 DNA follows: TGTGCCAGCAGTGGAACAGGCGCCGGCCATTACGAGCAGTACTTC. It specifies CASSGTGAGHYEQYF.